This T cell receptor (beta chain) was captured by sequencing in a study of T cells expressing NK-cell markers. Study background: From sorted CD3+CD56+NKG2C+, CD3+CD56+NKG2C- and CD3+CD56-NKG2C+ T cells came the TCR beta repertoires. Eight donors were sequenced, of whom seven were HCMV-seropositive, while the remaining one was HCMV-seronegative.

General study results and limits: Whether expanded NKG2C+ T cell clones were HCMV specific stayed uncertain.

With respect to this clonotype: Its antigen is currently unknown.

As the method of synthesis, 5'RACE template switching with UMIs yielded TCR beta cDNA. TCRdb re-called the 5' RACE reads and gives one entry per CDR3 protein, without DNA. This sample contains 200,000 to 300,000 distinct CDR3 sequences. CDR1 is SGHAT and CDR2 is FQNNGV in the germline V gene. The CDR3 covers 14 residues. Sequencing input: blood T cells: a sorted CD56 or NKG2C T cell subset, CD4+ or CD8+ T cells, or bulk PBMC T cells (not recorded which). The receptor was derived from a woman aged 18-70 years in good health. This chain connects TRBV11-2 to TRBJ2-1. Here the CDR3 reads CASSQYATYNEQFF.